This T cell receptor (beta chain) derives from a study of T-cell memory formation after mild COVID-19 (dated by TCRdb to about 2021). Broadly, across the study: Most TCR sequence clusters were specific to one of the two donors. In a couple of donors, T-cell clones that expanded and contracted after mild COVID-19 were tracked by sequencing TCRalpha and TCRbeta repertoires over time. The cohort comprised two young, previously healthy adult volunteers, one female and one male.

The CDR3, cysteine through phenylalanine, is 16 amino acids long. Only the CDR3 part of the read is kept: 48 bases, read in frame from the first base. From a lookup of the germline V gene, CDR1 and CDR2 are SGDLS and YYNGEE. V gives up 5 bases and J gives up 4 bases, and the segment between their germline ends measures 21 bases. This clonotype has a handful of counts. Its target antigen remains unknown. Base qualities are not at hand, and no much larger clone is one base apart. Summary of the overall study and its limitations: Some responding clones were found in pre-infection memory, which suggests that pre-existing cross-reactive memory T cells took part in the SARS-CoV-2 response. Balanced CD4/CD8 phenotypes were observed for clones contracting from day 15 to 85, whereas a bias towards CD4+ was observed for a second wave of clones expanding from day 15 to 37. Only a couple of mild cases were covered in the study, and larger cohorts including severe cases with pre-infection samples were considered necessary. Contracting CD4+ clones turned up mainly in the CM and EM memory subsets, whereas EMRA was where CD8+ clones were enriched. SARS-CoV-2 specificity of the second-wave clones peaking on day 37 was not confirmed.

Ficoll-Paque density gradient centrifugation was used to isolate PBMCs. This sample was sequenced with an Illumina NovaSeq 6000. cDNA libraries for TCRalpha and TCRbeta were prepared by 5'RACE using constant-segment primers, with sample barcodes and unique molecular identifiers added. RNA was extracted from every sample with Trizol reagent. Library amplification was performed in two PCR steps, and a second sample barcode and Illumina TruSeq adapters were introduced in the second step. The libraries were sequenced on an Illumina NovaSeq using 2 x 150 bp paired-end reads. The authors processed their data as follows. With migec v1.2.7, reads were demultiplexed and then collapsed into UMI-guided consensus sequences. Using mixcr v2.1.11, UMI consensuses were aligned to TRA and TRB V and J templates and then assembled into clonotypes. A clonotype was counted as expanded or contracted only if both edgeR and NoisET called the change significant, with noise models trained on biological replicates. edgeR calls used a false discovery rate-adjusted p below 0.01 and a log2 fold-change threshold of 1. PCA with hierarchical clustering of max-normalized trajectories of the 1000 most abundant clonotypes was used as exploratory dynamics analysis. The CD4 or CD8 phenotype of responding clones was assigned using the separately sequenced CD4+ and CD8+ repertoires. Starting from the raw public reads, TCRdb applied fastp trimming at Q25, assembled clones with MiXCR and retained in-frame beta chains. Each CDR3 protein appears once, grouped with its most common genes and DNA. TCRdb, not the original authors, processed these V and J calls. For this sample there are 90,000 to 120,000 distinct CDR3 sequences; approximately 14% appear just once. The ten largest clones take up 35% to 50% of the sample.

The chain is made from TRBV9 and TRBJ1-1; a tentative D match to TRBD1 spans 5 bases. Specimen: PBMCs or a T cell subset sorted from them (not recorded which). The TCR comes from a man between 18 and 29 years old who had mild COVID-19 (a few samples of this study predate the infection). The sample titles of this study are shuffled in the database, so cell type and time point are left out; the donor was told from shared clones. The CDR3 protein is CASSIGGGPGITEAFF. The bases are TGTGCCAGCAGTATCGGGGGGGGTCCAGGGATCACTGAAGCTTTCTTT.